Shown below are 5 T cell receptor beta chains from a single sample sequenced in a study of blood T cell repertoires in COVID-19. Sequenced by immunoSEQ multiplex PCR; TCRdb stores in-frame clones only, minus some. The sample includes 200,000 to 250,000 clones, over 80% of them seen just once. Material: PBMCs or T cells enriched from blood (not recorded which). Receptors were obtained from a woman younger than 45 who had been exposed to COVID-19.

This chain joins TRBV5-4 and TRBJ2-3, with 14 bases lining up with TRBD2. Germline V gene lookup returns CDR1 SGHNT and CDR2 YYREEE (reference sequence). The junction had 7 bases not matched to a gene; V was cut back by 3 bases and J by 1 base. The CDR3 length is 18 residues. In DNA form, the CDR3 reads TGTGCCAGCAGCTCTGGGACTAGCGGGAGAGGGGGCACAGATACGCAGTATTTT. The encoded protein is CASSSGTSGRGGTDTQYF.

The chain links TRBV29-1 to TRBJ2-5; 8 bases are a match to TRBD1. CDR1 SQVTM and CDR2 ANQGSEA come from the germline V gene. The J segment lost 2 bases and the V segment lost 4 bases, leaving 9 bases of the junction unmatched. The CDR3 is 15 residues long. This CDR3 reads CSVGGGRGPQETQYF. The CDR3 nucleotides are TGCAGCGTTGGAGGGGGCAGGGGGCCTCAAGAGACCCAGTACTTC. The complete variable domain, with remaining parts taken from reference TRBV29-1 and TRBJ2-5, reads SAVISQKPSRDICQRGTSLTIQCQVDSQVTMMFWYRQQPGQSLTLIATANQGSEATYESGFVIDKFPISRPNLTFSTLTVSNMSPEDSSIYLCSVGGGRGPQETQYFGPGTRLLVL.

The rearrangement uses TRBV3-1 (or the pseudogene TRBV3-2) and TRBJ2-4, with 7 positions matching TRBD1. The germline gives CDR1 LGHDT, CDR2 YNNKEL (reference sequence). The CDR3 is made up of 18 amino acids. V was clipped by 4 bases and J by 0 bases; unmatched bases: 12. This CDR3 reads CASSLGTAKLLAKNIQYF. The CDR3 nucleotides are TGTGCCAGCAGCCTGGGGACAGCGAAACTTCTAGCCAAAAACATTCAGTACTTC.

The chain joins TRBV9 to TRBJ1-1; 7 nucleotides match TRBD1. V was clipped by 5 bases and J by 6 bases; unmatched bases: 7. Germline V gene data show CDR1 as SGDLS and CDR2 as YYNGEE. The CDR3 totals 13 residues. CDR3 residues: CASSNTGEPEAFF. For the CDR3, the DNA is TGTGCCAGCAGTAATACAGGGGAACCTGAAGCTTTCTTT.

This clone was seen a single time. This rearrangement joins TRBV30 to TRBJ2-1; D uncertain. The germline V gene encodes CDR1 GTSNPN and CDR2 SVGIG (reference sequence). V was cut by 2 bases and J by 0 bases, with 8 bases left in between. The length of the CDR3 is 14 residues. CDR3 residues: CAWSFGSSYNEQFF. The CDR3 coding sequence is TGTGCCTGGAGTTTCGGTAGCTCCTACAATGAGCAGTTCTTC.